This T cell receptor (beta chain) is drawn from a study of T cells in Graves' hyperthyroidism and ophthalmopathy (dated 2019 in TCRdb). Regarding the complete study: Peripheral blood was sampled at the time of initial diagnosis, prior to any treatment. To identify TCR V-J signatures that set the groups apart, the researchers used a discovery cohort of 90 to 100 patients, made up of approximately 43 with Graves' ophthalmopathy and about 55 with stable Graves' hyperthyroidism. Prospective prediction of ophthalmopathy was tested in an independent validation cohort consisting of roughly 20 hyperthyroidism patients and 15 or so patients who later progressed to ophthalmopathy. The approximately 98 discovery patients were randomly divided into training and test sets at a 7:3 ratio. The study also compared thyroid tissue and blood T-cell repertoires from about six Graves' hyperthyroidism patients. After blood sampling, hyperthyroidism patients were treated with methimazole at a starting dose of 30 mg daily, and ophthalmopathy patients were treated with high-dose intravenous methylprednisolone. The paper reports TCR Vbeta CDR3 sequencing of fewer than 150 peripheral blood samples: under 45 ophthalmopathy, some 80 hyperthyroidism and some 17 progressor patients.

Moderately to severely active disease, a Clinical Activity Score of at least 3, a NOSPECS grade of at least 4, and a duration under 3 months were present in ophthalmopathy patients. The study excluded patients with uncontrolled infections, other autoimmune diseases, pregnancy or lactation. Diagnoses were established on the basis of clinical symptoms, serum thyroxine and TRAb, thyroid ultrasound, and orbital computed tomography. Ficoll-Paque density gradient centrifugation was used to isolate PBMCs from around 10 ml of fresh peripheral blood. Total RNA was extracted using Trizol reagent, and RNA quality was assessed on an Agilent 2100 Bioanalyzer. V gives up 2 bases and J gives up 1 base, and the segment between their germline ends measures 9 bases. The CDR3 measures 14 amino acids from cysteine to phenylalanine. The kept DNA is CDR3 alone, 42 bases in frame from the first base. CDR1 and CDR2 are drawn from the germline V gene: SGHRS, YFSETQ.

TCR beta CDR3 regions were amplified from RNA transcripts. For the first round of RT-PCR on the TCR CDR3, the HTBI primer set was used together with the Qiagen OneStep RT-PCR kit. A second multiplex PCR round built the libraries, followed by size selection and purification. The libraries were sequenced on an Illumina HiSeq2000 using paired-end 100 bp reads. Per the original workflow: SOAPnuke was used to process the raw data, removing reads that contained adapters or uncalled bases, had a mean Phred below 15, or lacked an exact match to the constant primer or identifier. COPE v1.2.5 was used to merge the high-quality paired reads, and each unique nucleotide sequence was defined as a clonotype. MiTCR v1.1 was used to align clonotypes to the IMGT TRBV, TRBD and TRBJ reference segments. Only V-J combinations with frequency above 0.0001, covering about 99% of repertoires, were analysed. A TCS score was defined as the ratio between F50 (clonal expansion) and ExV (chaos), using BLOSUM62-based TCRdist between CDR3 peptides within each V-J. Welch's t-statistics and random forest reduced roughly 530 V-J features to 13, which were used in a naive Bayes classifier (R e1071). TCRdb trimmed public reads at Q25 via fastp, called clones via MiXCR and kept in-frame beta chains. Rows matching on CDR3 protein sequence are summarized as one entry with the most common DNA and genes. Here the V and J calls rest on TCRdb's processing, not on the authors' analysis. This sample lists about 330,000 distinct CDR3 sequences; roughly 15% were detected once. Almost 35% of the sample is in the top ten clones.

Remarks on this clonotype: Its cognate antigen has yet to be identified. Base qualities are not recorded, but no much larger clone differs from it by a single base.

Overall study outcomes, separate from this receptor: Sample size was not statistically predetermined, and blinding of investigators to group allocation was not performed. In validation, the model predicted progression to ophthalmopathy with 65% to 71% sensitivity and 72.22% specificity, a median of about 6.7 months before onset. A 13 V-J signature model separated ophthalmopathy from stable hyperthyroidism, with around 91% sensitivity and about 81% specificity in cross-validation and 80%/75% in testing. Most expanded thyroid clonotypes (frequency above 0.001) were also found in blood, which suggests that blood repertoires may mirror thyroid immune responses.

The V and J genes are TRBV5-1 and TRBJ1-1; 5 matching bases give a weak D call of TRBD1. This sequence originates from a woman aged 40 to 50 with Graves' ophthalmopathy. The sample comprised blood. The CDR3 corresponds to CASSFGHTNTEAFF. The DNA is as follows: TGCGCCAGCAGCTTCGGACACACGAACACTGAAGCTTTCTTT.